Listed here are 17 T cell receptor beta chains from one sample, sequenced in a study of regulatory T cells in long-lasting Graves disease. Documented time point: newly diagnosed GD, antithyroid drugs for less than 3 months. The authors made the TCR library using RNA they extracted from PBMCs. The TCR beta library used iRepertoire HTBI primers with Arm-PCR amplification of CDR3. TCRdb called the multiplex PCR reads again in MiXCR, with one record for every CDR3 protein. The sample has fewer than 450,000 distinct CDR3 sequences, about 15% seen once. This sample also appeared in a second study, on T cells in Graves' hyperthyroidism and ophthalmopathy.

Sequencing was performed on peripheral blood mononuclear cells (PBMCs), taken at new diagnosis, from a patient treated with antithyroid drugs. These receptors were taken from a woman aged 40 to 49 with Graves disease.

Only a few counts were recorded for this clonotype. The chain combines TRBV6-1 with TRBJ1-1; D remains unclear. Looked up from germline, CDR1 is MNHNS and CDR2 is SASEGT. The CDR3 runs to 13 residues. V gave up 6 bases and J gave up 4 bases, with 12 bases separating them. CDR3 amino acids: CASRALVITEAFF. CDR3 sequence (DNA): TGTGCCAGCAGGGCACTAGTCATCACTGAAGCTTTCTTT.

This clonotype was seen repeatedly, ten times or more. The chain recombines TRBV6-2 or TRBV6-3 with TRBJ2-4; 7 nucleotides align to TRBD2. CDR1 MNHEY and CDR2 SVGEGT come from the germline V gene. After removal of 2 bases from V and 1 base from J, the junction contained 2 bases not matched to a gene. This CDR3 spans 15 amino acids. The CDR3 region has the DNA TGTGCCAGCAGTTACCGGGGGGACGCCAAAAACATTCAGTACTTC. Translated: CASSYRGDAKNIQYF.

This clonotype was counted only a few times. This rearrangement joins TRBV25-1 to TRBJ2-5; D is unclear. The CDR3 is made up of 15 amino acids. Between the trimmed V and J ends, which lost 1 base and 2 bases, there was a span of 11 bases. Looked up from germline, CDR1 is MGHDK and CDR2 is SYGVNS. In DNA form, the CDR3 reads TGTGCCAGCAGTGAATTCAAAGGCTTTCAAGAGACCCAGTACTTC. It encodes CASSEFKGFQETQYF.

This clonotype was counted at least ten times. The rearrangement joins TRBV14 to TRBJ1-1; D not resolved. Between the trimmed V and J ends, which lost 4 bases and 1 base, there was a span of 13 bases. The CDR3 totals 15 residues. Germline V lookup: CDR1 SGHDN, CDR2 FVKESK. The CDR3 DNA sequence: TGTGCCAGCAGCCCCCTCGGACCGTGGAACACTGAAGCTTTCTTT. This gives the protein CASSPLGPWNTEAFF.

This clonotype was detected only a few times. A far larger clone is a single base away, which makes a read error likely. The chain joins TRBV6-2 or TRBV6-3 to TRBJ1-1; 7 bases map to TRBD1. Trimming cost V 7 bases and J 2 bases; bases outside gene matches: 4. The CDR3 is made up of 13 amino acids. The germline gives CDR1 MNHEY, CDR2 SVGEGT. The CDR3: CASTGQTNTEAFF. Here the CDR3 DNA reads TGTGCCAGCACGGGACAGACCAACACTGAAGCTTTCTTT.

The CDR3 spells CASSQDLGVAQPQHF. The CDR3 DNA is TGTGCCAGCAGCCAAGATCTAGGGGTTGCTCAGCCCCAGCATTTT. The chain is built from TRBV4-2 and TRBJ1-5, with a tentative D call TRBD1 (5 bases). The length of the CDR3 is 15 residues. CDR1 and CDR2 (germline): LGHNA, YNFKEQ. The V end was cut by 0 bases, the J end by 6 bases, with 12 bases between.

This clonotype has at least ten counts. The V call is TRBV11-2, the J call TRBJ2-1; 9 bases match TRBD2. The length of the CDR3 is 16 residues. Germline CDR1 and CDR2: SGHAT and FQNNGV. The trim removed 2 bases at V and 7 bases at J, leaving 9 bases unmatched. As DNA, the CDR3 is TGTGCCAGCAGCTTACGCGCGGGAGGGCCAGGGAATGAGCAGTTCTTC. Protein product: CASSLRAGGPGNEQFF.

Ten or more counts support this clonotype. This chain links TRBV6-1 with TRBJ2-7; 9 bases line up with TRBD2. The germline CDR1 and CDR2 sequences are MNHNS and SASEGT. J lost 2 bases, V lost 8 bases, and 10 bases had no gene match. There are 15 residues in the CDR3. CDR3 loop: CASGRGSSGAYEQYF. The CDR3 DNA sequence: TGTGCCAGCGGGAGGGGGTCTAGCGGGGCCTACGAGCAGTACTTC.

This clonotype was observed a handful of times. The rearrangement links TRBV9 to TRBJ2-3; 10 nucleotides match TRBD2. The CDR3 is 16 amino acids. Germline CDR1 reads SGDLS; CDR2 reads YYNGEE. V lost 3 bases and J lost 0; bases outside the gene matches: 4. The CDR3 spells CASSGTSGVSTDTQYF. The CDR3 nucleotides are TGTGCCAGCAGCGGAACTAGCGGGGTTAGCACAGATACGCAGTATTTT.

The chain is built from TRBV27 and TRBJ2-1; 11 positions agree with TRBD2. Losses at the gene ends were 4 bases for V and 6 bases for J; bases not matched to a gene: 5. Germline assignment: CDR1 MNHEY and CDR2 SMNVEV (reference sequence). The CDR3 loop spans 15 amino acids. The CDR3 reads CASSYTSGGPNEQFF. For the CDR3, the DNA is TGTGCCAGCAGTTACACTAGCGGGGGCCCCAATGAGCAGTTCTTC.

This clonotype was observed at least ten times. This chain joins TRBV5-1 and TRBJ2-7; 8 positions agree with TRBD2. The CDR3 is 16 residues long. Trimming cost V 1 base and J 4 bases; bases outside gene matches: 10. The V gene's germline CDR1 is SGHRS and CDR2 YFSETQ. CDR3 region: CASSLPGLEKGYEQYF. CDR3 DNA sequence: TGCGCCAGCAGCTTGCCGGGACTAGAAAAAGGGTACGAGCAGTACTTC.

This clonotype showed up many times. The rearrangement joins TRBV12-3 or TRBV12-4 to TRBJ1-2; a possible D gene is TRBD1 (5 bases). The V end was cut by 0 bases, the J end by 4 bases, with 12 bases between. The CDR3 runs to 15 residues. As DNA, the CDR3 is TGTGCCAGCAGTTTAGCTGGGACGATGCTCTATGGCTACACCTTC. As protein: CASSLAGTMLYGYTF.

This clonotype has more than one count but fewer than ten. The CDR3 loop reads CSVDRTVYSNQPQHF. The CDR3 coding sequence is TGCAGCGTTGACCGGACAGTATATAGCAATCAGCCCCAGCATTTT. The chain recombines TRBV29-1 with TRBJ1-5, with a tentative D call TRBD1 (6 bases). The germline V and J ends were trimmed by 3 bases and 0 bases, with 12 bases remaining between them. Germline assignment: CDR1 SQVTM and CDR2 ANQGSEA. The CDR3 consists of 15 residues. Drawing the rest from reference TRBV29-1 and TRBJ1-5, the complete variable domain is SAVISQKPSRDICQRGTSLTIQCQVDSQVTMMFWYRQQPGQSLTLIATANQGSEATYESGFVIDKFPISRPNLTFSTLTVSNMSPEDSSIYLCSVDRTVYSNQPQHFGDGTRLSIL.

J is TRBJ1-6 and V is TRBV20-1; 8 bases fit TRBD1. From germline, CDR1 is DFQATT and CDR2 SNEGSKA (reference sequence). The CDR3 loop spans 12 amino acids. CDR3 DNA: TGCAGCGGAGCAGGGGGCAAGACACCCCTCCACTTT. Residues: CSGAGGKTPLHF.

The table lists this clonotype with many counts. The CDR3 region has the DNA TGTGCCAGCAGTGGAGGGAGGACCACCGGGGAGCTGTTTTTT. As protein: CASSGGRTTGELFF. The chain joins TRBV2 to TRBJ2-2; weak D call: TRBD2 (6 bases). Trimming stripped 4 bases from V and 4 bases from J, with 10 bases between. CDR3 size: 14 residues. Germline CDR1 reads SNHLY; CDR2 reads FYNNEI. Looking up the rest from reference TRBV2 and TRBJ2-2 gives the full variable domain: EPEVTQTPSHQVTQMGQEVILRCVPISNHLYFYWYRQILGQKVEFLVSFYNNEISEKSEIFDDQFSVERPDGSNFTLKIRSTKLEDSAMYFCASSGGRTTGELFFGEGSRLTVL.

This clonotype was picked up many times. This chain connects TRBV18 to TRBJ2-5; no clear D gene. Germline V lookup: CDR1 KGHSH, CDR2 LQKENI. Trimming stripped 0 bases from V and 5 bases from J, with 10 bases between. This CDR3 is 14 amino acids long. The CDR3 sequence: CASSPPGERETQYF. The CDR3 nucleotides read TGTGCCAGCTCACCACCCGGCGAGAGGGAGACCCAGTACTTC. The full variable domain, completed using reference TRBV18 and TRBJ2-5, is NAGVMQNPRHLVRRRGQEARLRCSPMKGHSHVYWYRQLPEEGLKFMVYLQKENIIDESGMPKERFSAEFPKEGPSILRIQQVVRGDSAAYFCASSPPGERETQYFGPGTRLLVL.

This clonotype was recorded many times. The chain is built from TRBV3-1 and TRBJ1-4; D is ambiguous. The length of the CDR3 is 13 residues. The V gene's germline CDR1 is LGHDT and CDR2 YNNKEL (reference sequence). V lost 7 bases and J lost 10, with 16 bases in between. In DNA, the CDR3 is TGTGCCAGCACGGGTTCCCCACGGGTAAAACTGTTTTTT. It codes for CASTGSPRVKLFF.